This T cell receptor beta chain is drawn from a study of regulatory T cells in long-lasting Graves disease. iRepertoire HTBI primers and Arm-PCR of CDR3 regions built TCR beta libraries. TCRdb itself ran the multiplex PCR reads through MiXCR, one entry per CDR3 protein. The table has 300,000 to 400,000 distinct CDR3 sequences, roughly 16% seen once. General observations from the study: TCR diversity was lower in persistent than newly diagnosed Graves' disease.

On this clonotype itself: Its antigen is not identified.

Time point meaning: newly diagnosed GD, antithyroid drugs for less than 3 months. Preparation of the TCR library used RNA extracted from PBMCs. This TCR derives from a female donor with Graves disease. This specimen consisted of peripheral blood mononuclear cells (PBMCs), obtained at new diagnosis, from a patient treated with antithyroid drugs.

The DNA for the CDR3 is TGTGCCAGCAGTTACGGCTCTCCCTCCCCCAAAAACATTCAGTACTTC. Its translation: CASSYGSPSPKNIQYF. The chain joins TRBV12-3 or TRBV12-4 to TRBJ2-4; no firm D call. There are 16 residues in the CDR3. V gave up 4 bases and J gave up 2 bases, with 15 bases separating them.